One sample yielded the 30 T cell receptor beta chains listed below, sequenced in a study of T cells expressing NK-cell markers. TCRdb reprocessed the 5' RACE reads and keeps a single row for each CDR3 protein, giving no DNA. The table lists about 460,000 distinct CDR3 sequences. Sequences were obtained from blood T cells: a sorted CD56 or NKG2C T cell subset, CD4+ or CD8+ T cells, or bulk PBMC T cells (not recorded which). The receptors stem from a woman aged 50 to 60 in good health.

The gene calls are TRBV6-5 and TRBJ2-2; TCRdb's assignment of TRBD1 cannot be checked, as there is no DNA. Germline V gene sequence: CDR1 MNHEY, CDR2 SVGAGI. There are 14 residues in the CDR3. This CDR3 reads CASSYSTGGGQLFF.

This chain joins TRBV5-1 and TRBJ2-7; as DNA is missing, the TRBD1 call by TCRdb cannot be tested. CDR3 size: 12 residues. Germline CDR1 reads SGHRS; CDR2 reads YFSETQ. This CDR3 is CASSLEAGEQYF.

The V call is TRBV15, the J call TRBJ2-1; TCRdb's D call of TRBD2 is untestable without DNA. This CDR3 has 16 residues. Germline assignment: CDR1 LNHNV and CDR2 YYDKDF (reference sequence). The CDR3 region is CATSPLLAESYNEQFF.

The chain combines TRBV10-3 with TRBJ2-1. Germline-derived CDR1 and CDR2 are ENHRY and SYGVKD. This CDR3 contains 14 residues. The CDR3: CAISERESYNEQFF.

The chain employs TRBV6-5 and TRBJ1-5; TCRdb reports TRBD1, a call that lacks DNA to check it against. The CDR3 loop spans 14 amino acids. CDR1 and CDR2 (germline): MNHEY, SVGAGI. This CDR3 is CATSTGYSNQPQHF.

The CDR3 sequence is CASSLVPRVNYNEQFF. The rearrangement joins TRBV11-2 to TRBJ2-1; no DNA is available, so the TRBD2 call from TCRdb remains unchecked. Germline CDR1 reads SGHAT; CDR2 reads FQNNGV. The CDR3 has 16 amino acids.

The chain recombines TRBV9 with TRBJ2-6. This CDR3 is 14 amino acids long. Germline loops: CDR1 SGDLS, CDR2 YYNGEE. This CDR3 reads CASNWGAGANVLTF.

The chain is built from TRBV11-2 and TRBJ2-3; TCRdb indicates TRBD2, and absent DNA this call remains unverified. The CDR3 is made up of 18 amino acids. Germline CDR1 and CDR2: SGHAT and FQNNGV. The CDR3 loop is CASSSRVSGLANTDTQYF.

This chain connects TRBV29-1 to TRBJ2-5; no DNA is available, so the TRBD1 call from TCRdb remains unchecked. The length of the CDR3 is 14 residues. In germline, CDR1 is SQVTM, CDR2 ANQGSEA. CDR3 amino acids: CSARRGTAQETQYF.

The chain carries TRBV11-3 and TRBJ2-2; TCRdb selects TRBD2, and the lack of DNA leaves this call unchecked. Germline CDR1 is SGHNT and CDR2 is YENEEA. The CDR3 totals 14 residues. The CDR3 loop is CASSRGRENGELFF. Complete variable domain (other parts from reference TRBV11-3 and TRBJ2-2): EAGVVQSPRYKIIEKKQPVAFWCNPISGHNTLYWYLQNLGQGPELLIRYENEEAVDDSQLPKDRFSAERLKGVDSTLKIQPAELGDSAVYLCASSRGRENGELFFGEGSRLTVL.

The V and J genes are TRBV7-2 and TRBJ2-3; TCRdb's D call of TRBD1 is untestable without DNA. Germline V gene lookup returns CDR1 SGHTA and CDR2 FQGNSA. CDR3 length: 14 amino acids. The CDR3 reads CASSLASGGDTQYF.

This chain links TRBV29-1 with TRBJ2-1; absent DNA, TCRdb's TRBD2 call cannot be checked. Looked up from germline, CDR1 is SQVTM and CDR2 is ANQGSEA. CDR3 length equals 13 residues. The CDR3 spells CSVYYPGTSRGFF.

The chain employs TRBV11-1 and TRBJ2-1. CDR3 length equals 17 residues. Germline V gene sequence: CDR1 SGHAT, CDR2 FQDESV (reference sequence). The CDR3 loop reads CASSFQYPKYSYNEQFF.

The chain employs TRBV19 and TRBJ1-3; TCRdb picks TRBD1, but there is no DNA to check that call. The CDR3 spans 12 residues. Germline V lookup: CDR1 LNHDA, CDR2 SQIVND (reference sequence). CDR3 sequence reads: CASSTGLDTIYF.

The CDR3 sequence: CASSRLAGAGEQYF. The V gene is TRBV2, the J gene TRBJ2-7; the TCRdb call, TRBD2, lacks DNA for checking. Germline V CDR1 and CDR2: SNHLY, FYNNEI. The CDR3 spans 14 residues.

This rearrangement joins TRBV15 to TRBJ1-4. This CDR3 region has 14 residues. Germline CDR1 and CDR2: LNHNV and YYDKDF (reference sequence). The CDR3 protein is CATSSRGGDEKLFF.

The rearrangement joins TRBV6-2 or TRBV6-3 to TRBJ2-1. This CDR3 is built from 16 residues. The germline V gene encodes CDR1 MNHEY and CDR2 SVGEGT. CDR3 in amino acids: CASHLSGTGTYNEQFF.

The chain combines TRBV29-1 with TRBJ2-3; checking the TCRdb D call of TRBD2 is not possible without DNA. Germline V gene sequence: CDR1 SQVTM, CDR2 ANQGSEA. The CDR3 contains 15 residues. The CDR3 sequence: CSVGKAGRAPDTQYF.

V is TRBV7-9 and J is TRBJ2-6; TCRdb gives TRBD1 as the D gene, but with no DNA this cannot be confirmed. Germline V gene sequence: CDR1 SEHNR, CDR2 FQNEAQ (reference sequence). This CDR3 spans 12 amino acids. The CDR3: CATTPSANVLTF.

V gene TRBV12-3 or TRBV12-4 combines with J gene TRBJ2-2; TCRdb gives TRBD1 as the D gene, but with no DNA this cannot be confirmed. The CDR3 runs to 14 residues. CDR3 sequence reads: CASTEDRAAGELFF.

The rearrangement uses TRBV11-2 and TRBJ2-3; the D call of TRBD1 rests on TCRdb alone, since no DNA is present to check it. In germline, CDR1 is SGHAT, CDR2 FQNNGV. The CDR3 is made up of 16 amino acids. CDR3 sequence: CASSSPGGRVEDTQYF.

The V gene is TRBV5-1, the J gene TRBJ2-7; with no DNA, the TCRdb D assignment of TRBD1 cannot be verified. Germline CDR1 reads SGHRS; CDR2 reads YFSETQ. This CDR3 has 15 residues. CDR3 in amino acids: CASSHRDRDSYEQYF.

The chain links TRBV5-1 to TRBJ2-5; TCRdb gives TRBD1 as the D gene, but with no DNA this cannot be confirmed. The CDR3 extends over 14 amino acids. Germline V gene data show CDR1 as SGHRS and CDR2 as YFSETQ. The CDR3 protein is CASSPDRGVGTQYF.

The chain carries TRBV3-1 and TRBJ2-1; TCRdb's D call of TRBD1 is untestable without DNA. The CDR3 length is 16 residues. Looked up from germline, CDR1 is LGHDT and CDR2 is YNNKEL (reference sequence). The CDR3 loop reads CASSQDSLRTDNEQFF.

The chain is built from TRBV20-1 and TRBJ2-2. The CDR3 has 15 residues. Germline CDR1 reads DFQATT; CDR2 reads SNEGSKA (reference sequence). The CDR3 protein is CSARVGSINTGELFF.

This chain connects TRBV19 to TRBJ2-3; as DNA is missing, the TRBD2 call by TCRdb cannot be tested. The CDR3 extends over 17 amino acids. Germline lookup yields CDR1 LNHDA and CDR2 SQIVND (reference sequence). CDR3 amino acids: CASSTSTSGGNTDTQYF. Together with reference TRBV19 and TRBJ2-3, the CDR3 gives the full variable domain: DGGITQSPKYLFRKEGQNVTLSCEQNLNHDAMYWYRQDPGQGLRLIYYSQIVNDFQKGDIAEGYSVSREKKESFPLTVTSAQKNPTAFYLCASSTSTSGGNTDTQYFGPGTRLTVL.

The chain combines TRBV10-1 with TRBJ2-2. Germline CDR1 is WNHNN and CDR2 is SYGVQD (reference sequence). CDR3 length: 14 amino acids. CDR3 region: CASSEDANTGELFF.

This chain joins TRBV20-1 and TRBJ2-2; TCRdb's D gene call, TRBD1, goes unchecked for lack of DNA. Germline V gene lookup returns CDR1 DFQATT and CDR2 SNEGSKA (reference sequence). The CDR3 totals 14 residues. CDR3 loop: CSASRGQYTGELFF.

The CDR3 protein is CSVDPSGGGRWSDTQYF. The V gene is TRBV29-1, the J gene TRBJ2-3; the D gene TCRdb calls, TRBD1, cannot be checked with no DNA. The CDR3 loop spans 17 amino acids. Germline CDR1 SQVTM, CDR2 ANQGSEA.

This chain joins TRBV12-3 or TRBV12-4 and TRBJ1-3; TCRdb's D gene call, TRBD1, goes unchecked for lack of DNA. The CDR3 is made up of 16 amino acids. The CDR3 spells CASSLRTGNSGNTIYF.